This T cell receptor (beta chain) came from a study of blood T cell repertoires in COVID-19. Whole-study context: Sample material is recorded as cDNA or gDNA derived from T cells, B-cell-depleted T cells, or PBMCs.

The method was immunoSEQ multiplex PCR; TCRdb's version includes in-frame clones alone and lacks a portion of them. The profile shows 90,000 to 100,000 clones, roughly 90% of them singletons. The CDR3 is made up of 13 amino acids. CDR1 is SGHTA, CDR2 FQGNSA, per germline. V was clipped by 3 bases and J by 0 bases, with 5 bases between them. This chain uses TRBV7-2 with TRBJ1-2; no definite D call. The sequence was obtained from a man aged 60-69 years with COVID-19, enrolled during active disease. The sequencing sample was made of peripheral blood. The CDR3 bases are TGTGCCAGCAGCTTTACAGCTAACTATGGCTACACCTTC. It yields the protein CASSFTANYGYTF. Drawing the rest from reference TRBV7-2 and TRBJ1-2, the complete variable domain is GAGVSQSPSNKVTEKGKDVELRCDPISGHTALYWYRQSLGQGLEFLIYFQGNSAPDKSGLPSDRFSAERTGGSVSTLTIQRTQQEDSAVYLCASSFTANYGYTFGSGTRLTVV.